The clone carrying this TCR delta chain was recorded a few times. This entry comes from a study of gamma-delta T cells after stem cell transplantation. TCRdb made new clone calls on the RT-PCR reads using CATT. The sample lists over 900 delta-chain clones, over 10% occurring once. The clonotype originates from a human donor. It is not recorded whose cells these are; they may come from a transplant donor. The sequenced sample was gamma-delta T cells.

In DNA form, the CDR3 reads TGTGCCTGTGACACCCTGGGGATCGCCACCGATAAACTCATCTTT. Amino acid sequence: CACDTLGIATDKLIF. V usage is TRDV2 and J usage is TRDJ1; a weak D match, TRDD3 (6 bases). This CDR3 region has 15 residues. The V and J ends lost 0 bases and 1 base respectively, with 11 bases between them. Germline CDR1 reads GEAIGNYY; CDR2 reads EKD.